The T cell receptor beta chain described here comes from a study of graft-versus-host responses after intestinal transplantation. Across the whole study: Transplants were multivisceral, liver-intestinal, or isolated intestinal. Every one of the recipients received anti-thymocyte globulin induction and afterwards took tacrolimus and steroids for around 3 years.

This clone was seen once. Antigen unknown. General observations from the study: Within the allografts of patients who had graft-donor T cell macrochimerism, graft-versus-host to host-versus-graft clonal ratios were high. GvH clones surfaced in recipient marrow, some emerging earlier in ileum or blood.

Germline CDR1 is MNHEY and CDR2 is SVGAGI. There are 13 residues in the CDR3. V was trimmed by 2 bases and J by 7 bases, leaving 9 bases between them. Sequencing was performed with immunoSEQ multiplex PCR; in TCRdb, only in-frame clones are kept and a portion is missing. The sample includes about 120,000 clones, over 75% of them seen just once. The specimen was unstimulated CD4+ T cells sorted from spleen or lymph node cells, collected before intestinal transplant. The clonotype comes from a human donor who received an intestinal transplant. This chain joins TRBV6-5 and TRBJ2-1, with D possibly TRBD2 on 7 matching bases. The CDR3 reads CASSYSGTNEQFF. In DNA form, the CDR3 reads TGTGCCAGCAGTTACAGCGGGACAAATGAGCAGTTCTTC.